A selection of T cell receptor beta chains follows, all from one sample in a study of cytomegalovirus exposure and HLA in healthy donors. This table comes from immunoSEQ multiplex PCR, and its TCRdb copy is limited to in-frame clones, with some not included. The sample has over 120,000 clones, approximately 78% seen once; the top ten hold roughly 2.9%. The sample consisted of PBMCs. The receptors were sampled from a female donor in good health and CMV-seronegative. Both conserved end residues are part of each CDR3. D genes are given only for firm matches. Size is omitted from some rows. Given values are once, few, many or a class for expanded clones.

j_call v_call clone_size d_call cdr3_aa cdr3_nt
TRBJ1-2 TRBV7-8 - - CASSLGGRGANLWLTYTF TGTGCCAGCAGCTTAGGAGGTCGCGGAGCGAATTTATGGCTAACTTACACCTTC
TRBJ1-1 TRBV19 few - CASSSRQVTEAFF TGTGCCAGTAGTTCCCGACAGGTAACTGAAGCTTTCTTT
TRBJ1-6 TRBV11-2 - - CASSLTVSSYNSPLHF TGTGCCAGCAGCTTGACAGTGAGCTCCTATAATTCACCCCTCCACTTT
TRBJ1-2 TRBV28 - - CASTLGGFGYGYTF TGTGCCAGCACACTAGGGGGATTCGGCTATGGCTACACCTTC
TRBJ2-3 TRBV5-4 - - CASSLGADGEKAQYF TGTGCCAGCAGCTTGGGGGCGGACGGGGAAAAGGCGCAGTATTTT
TRBJ2-7 TRBV6-5 - TRBD2 CASRTLAGESSQYF TGTGCCAGCAGAACTCTAGCGGGAGAGTCGTCGCAGTACTTC
TRBJ2-2 TRBV11-2 few TRBD1 CASSLVFLRRQGRGELFF TGTGCCAGCAGCTTAGTCTTCCTCCGCCGACAGGGGCGGGGGGAGCTGTTTTTT
TRBJ2-1 TRBV19 - TRBD2 CASTGSVAGVDEQFF TGTGCCAGTACAGGATCGGTAGCGGGGGTAGATGAGCAGTTCTTC
TRBJ1-4 TRBV4-3 few - CASSPGWRNEKLFF TGCGCCAGCAGCCCGGGATGGAGGAATGAAAAACTGTTTTTT
TRBJ2-5 TRBV10-3 - TRBD1 CAISEGLAGGQETQYF TGTGCCATCAGTGAAGGGCTAGCAGGGGGCCAAGAGACCCAGTACTTC
TRBJ1-3 TRBV18 - - CASSPLGAHTPRSGNTIYF TGTGCCAGCTCACCCCTCGGAGCGCATACTCCCCGCTCTGGAAACACCATATATTTT
TRBJ2-7 TRBV18 - - CASSPKTLYEQYF TGTGCCAGCTCACCGAAGACACTGTACGAGCAGTACTTC
TRBJ1-1 TRBV9 - - CASSPRDTYNTEAFF TGTGCCAGCAGCCCACGGGACACCTATAACACTGAAGCTTTCTTT
TRBJ1-1 TRBV9 - TRBD1 CASSVGQQLMNTEAFF TGTGCCAGCAGCGTGGGACAGCAGCTCATGAACACTGAAGCTTTCTTT
TRBJ2-1 TRBV15 - TRBD2 CATSLVAGAINEQFF TGTGCCACCAGCCTCGTAGCGGGGGCCATCAATGAGCAGTTCTTC
TRBJ1-1 TRBV5-1 - - CASRPRGQNTEAFF TGCGCCAGCAGGCCGAGGGGACAGAACACTGAAGCTTTCTTT
TRBJ1-1 TRBV21-1 few - CASSKLGLKQRAFF TGTGCCAGCAGCAAATTGGGGCTGAAGCAGCGAGCTTTCTTT
TRBJ2-2 TRBV6-1 - - CASSDGATGELFF TGTGCCAGCAGTGACGGTGCAACCGGGGAGCTGTTTTTT
TRBJ2-7 TRBV5-4 - TRBD1 CASSRLHDRGASSYEQYF TGTGCCAGCAGCCGCCTCCACGACAGGGGAGCGTCCTCCTACGAGCAGTACTTC
TRBJ1-3 TRBV7-6 - - CASSLGQRNTIYF TGTGCCAGCAGCTTAGGACAGCGAAACACCATATATTTT
TRBJ2-1 TRBV30 - - CAWREGLAGNEQFF TGTGCCTGGAGGGAGGGGCTAGCAGGCAATGAGCAGTTCTTC
TRBJ1-2 TRBV30 - TRBD1 CAWRTGTGYGGYTF TGTGCCTGGAGGACCGGGACAGGGTATGGAGGCTACACCTTC
TRBJ1-1 TRBV28 - - CASSSGYTEAFF TGTGCCAGCAGTTCGGGATACACTGAAGCTTTCTTT
TRBJ1-2 TRBV23-1 - TRBD1 CASSQSQGERYGYTF TGCGCCAGCAGTCAATCGCAGGGGGAGAGGTATGGCTACACCTTC
TRBJ1-1 TRBV5-1 - TRBD1 CASSQQTGIEAFF TGCGCCAGCAGCCAACAGACAGGGATTGAAGCTTTCTTT
TRBJ1-5 TRBV19 - TRBD1 CASSYRGWNQPQHF TGTGCCAGTAGCTACAGGGGTTGGAATCAGCCCCAGCATTTT
TRBJ1-5 TRBV30 - - CAWSVHSQFSNQPQHF TGTGCCTGGAGTGTACACTCACAGTTTAGCAATCAGCCCCAGCATTTT
TRBJ1-1 TRBV2 - TRBD1 CASSVTGATEAFF TGTGCCAGCAGTGTTACAGGGGCCACTGAAGCTTTCTTT
TRBJ2-7 TRBV5-1 - TRBD2 CASSFVSLAATSYEQYF TGCGCCAGCAGCTTTGTTTCCCTAGCGGCCACATCCTACGAGCAGTACTTC
TRBJ2-1 TRBV5-4 - - CASSPPKAGSYNEQFF TGTGCCAGCAGCCCCCCTAAGGCAGGATCCTACAATGAGCAGTTCTTC
TRBJ2-7 TRBV14 - TRBD1 CASSRQGGIVYEQYF TGTGCCAGCAGCCGACAGGGGGGAATCGTCTACGAGCAGTACTTC
TRBJ1-6 TRBV6-1 few - CATQSGQTNSPLHF TGTGCCACCCAAAGCGGACAGACTAATTCACCCCTCCACTTT
TRBJ2-7 TRBV6-1 - - CASSEVSAGPPCEQYF TGTGCCAGCAGTGAAGTGTCCGCGGGACCTCCCTGTGAGCAGTACTTC
TRBJ1-1 TRBV15 - - CATSVRGANTEAFF TGTGCCACCAGCGTCAGGGGAGCGAACACTGAAGCTTTCTTT
TRBJ1-2 TRBV7-9 - - CASSLVLSFSYTF TGTGCCAGCAGCTTAGTATTGAGCTTTAGCTACACCTTC
TRBJ2-1 TRBV2 - - CASQGGLRYNEQFF TGTGCCAGTCAGGGGGGACTTCGGTACAATGAGCAGTTCTTC
TRBJ2-3 TRBV5-1 - TRBD2 CASSLVLGGSTDTQYF TGCGCCAGCAGCTTGGTCTTGGGGGGGAGCACAGATACGCAGTATTTT
TRBJ2-6 TRBV6-9 - TRBD1 CASSYRQGPSSSGPNVPTF TGTGCCAGCAGTTACCGACAGGGACCCTCGAGCTCTGGGCCTAACGTCCCGACTTTC
TRBJ2-2 TRBV4-1 few - CASSQEDLSGELFF TGCGCCAGCAGCCAAGAGGACTTGTCCGGGGAGCTGTTTTTT
TRBJ1-6 TRBV28 once TRBD1 CASSPDREASPLHF TGTGCCAGCAGTCCTGACAGGGAGGCTTCACCCCTCCACTTT
TRBJ2-7 TRBV4-1 - TRBD1 CASSPDRGSYEQYF TGCGCCAGCAGTCCGGACAGGGGAAGCTACGAGCAGTACTTC
TRBJ1-1 TRBV4-2 - - CASSQDRGQRSTEAFF TGTGCCAGCAGCCAAGATAGAGGGCAAAGAAGCACTGAAGCTTTCTTT
TRBJ1-4 TRBV7-9 - TRBD1 CASSLGRQGEEKLFF TGTGCCAGCAGCTTAGGCAGACAGGGGGAGGAAAAACTGTTTTTT
TRBJ2-1 TRBV4-1 few TRBD2 CASSQDSTAGSFYNEQFF TGCGCCAGCAGCCAAGATTCAACAGCGGGGTCCTTCTACAATGAGCAGTTCTTC
TRBJ2-7 TRBV18 - TRBD1 CASSLDRGSYEQYF TGTGCCAGCTCACTTGACAGGGGAAGCTACGAGCAGTACTTC
TRBJ2-1 TRBV28 - - CASSLQITIGGNEQFF TGTGCCAGCAGTCTTCAAATCACCATAGGCGGCAATGAGCAGTTCTTC
TRBJ2-7 TRBV28 few - CASSLGSVGREQYF TGTGCCAGCAGTTTGGGTAGCGTGGGTAGGGAGCAGTACTTC
TRBJ2-5 TRBV4-3 - - CASSQVPGGETQYF TGCGCCAGCAGCCAAGTCCCAGGGGGGGAGACCCAGTACTTC
TRBJ2-2 TRBV5-1 - - CASSSSVGADVGELFF TGCGCCAGCAGCTCTTCAGTGGGGGCGGATGTCGGGGAGCTGTTTTTT
TRBJ1-4 TRBV27 - - CASSLVFRGADEKLFF TGTGCCAGCAGTTTAGTCTTTCGGGGTGCGGATGAAAAACTGTTTTTT